These T cell receptor beta chains were read from a single sample in a study of T cells in Graves' hyperthyroidism and ophthalmopathy. TCRdb processed the multiplex PCR reads anew with MiXCR; each CDR3 protein has one entry. The sample yields 500,000 to 600,000 distinct CDR3 sequences, 46% seen once. Input material: peripheral blood or thyroid tissue (not recorded which). The source is an adult woman with Graves' disease, either hyperthyroidism or ophthalmopathy (not recorded which). Both conserved end residues are part of each CDR3. The order of the fields is V gene, D gene, clone size, J gene, CDR3 DNA, CDR3 protein. A D gene is named only where the DNA matches it firmly. The size field is filled for only some rows; it gives once, few, many or a size class.

>TRBV12-3/TRBV12-4|.|many|TRBJ2-5
TGTGCCAGCAGTTTAGTAAGCCACCCGGAGACCCAGTACTTC
CASSLVSHPETQYF
>TRBV7-2|.|many|TRBJ2-7
TGTGCCAGCAGCTTAGACGGGGGCGAGCAGTACTTC
CASSLDGGEQYF
>TRBV29-1|TRBD1|few|TRBJ1-1
TGCAGCGCCGCCCAGGTTCCGGGACAGGGTGGAGGCAACACTGAAGCTTTCTTT
CSAAQVPGQGGGNTEAFF
>TRBV29-1|.|few|TRBJ1-5
TGCAGCGTTGGGGGGGGGCGCAATCAGCCCCAGCATTTT
CSVGGGRNQPQHF
>TRBV7-2|.|few|TRBJ2-5
TGTGCCAGCAGCCAAGGAGGTAGCGGGACCCAGTACTTC
CASSQGGSGTQYF
>TRBV7-9|TRBD1|.|TRBJ2-7
TGTGCCAGCAGCACCTTCCGGGACAGGAACTACGAGCAGTACTTC
CASSTFRDRNYEQYF
>TRBV12-3/TRBV12-4|.|many|TRBJ1-5
TGTGCCAGCAGTGGGACGTCGGCGTGGAATCAGCCCCAGCATTTT
CASSGTSAWNQPQHF
>TRBV25-1|.|.|TRBJ1-2
TGTGCCAGCAGCGTAGCCGACAAGAACAACTATGGCTACACCTTC
CASSVADKNNYGYTF
>TRBV2|.|.|TRBJ2-2
TGTGCCAGCAGTGAAACAGGGCCCACCGGGGAGCTGTTTTTT
CASSETGPTGELFF
>TRBV11-2|.|.|TRBJ2-7
TGTGCCAGCAGCAGCTACACCGGGAACAGGCACTACGAGCAGTACTTC
CASSSYTGNRHYEQYF
>TRBV15|TRBD1|.|TRBJ1-3
TGTGCCACCAGCAGGGACAGGCTTCAGTTTGGAAACACCATATATTTT
CATSRDRLQFGNTIYF
>TRBV7-2|.|.|TRBJ1-5
TGTGCCAGCAGCCACGACTGGAATCAGCCCCAGCATTTT
CASSHDWNQPQHF
>TRBV12-3/TRBV12-4|.|many|TRBJ1-2
TGTGCCAGCAGTCTTTATCCGACAGATAACTATGGCTACACCTTC
CASSLYPTDNYGYTF
>TRBV10-3|.|few|TRBJ2-5
TGTGCCATCAGTGAAGTCGATCAGCCCCAGTACTTC
CAISEVDQPQYF
>TRBV2|.|few|TRBJ1-6
TGTGCCAGCAGTGTTCAGGGAACGAGTTCACCCCTCCACTTT
CASSVQGTSSPLHF
>TRBV24-1|.|.|TRBJ1-1
TGTGCCACCAGTGATACTCGGACAGCCTGGGACACTGAAGCTTTCTTT
CATSDTRTAWDTEAFF
>TRBV28|.|few|TRBJ1-2
TGTGCCAGCAGTATAAACAGGAGGAGCTACACCTTC
CASSINRRSYTF
>TRBV9|.|many|TRBJ1-4
TGTGCCAGCAGCGTAGTCGGGCAGCCCACTAATGAAAAACTGTTTTTT
CASSVVGQPTNEKLFF
>TRBV7-2|TRBD1|.|TRBJ2-2
TGTGCCAGCAGCTTCGACAGGGGGACAGGGGAGCTGTTTTTT
CASSFDRGTGELFF
>TRBV7-8|TRBD1|.|TRBJ1-1
TGTGCCAGCAGCTTCGCAGCTCGACAGGGGAACACTGAAGCTTTCTTT
CASSFAARQGNTEAFF
>TRBV7-2|TRBD2|.|TRBJ2-3
TGTGCCAGCAGCAACTTTAGAACTAGCGGGAGGAGAAATACGCAGTATTTT
CASSNFRTSGRRNTQYF
>TRBV7-2|.|many|TRBJ1-5
TGTGCCAGCAGCGAGGCCGGGACCCTCAATCAGCCCCAGCATTTT
CASSEAGTLNQPQHF
>TRBV10-3|.|.|TRBJ2-7
TGTGCCATCAGTGAGTCATGGGTGGGCCGAAGGATTGGGCAGTACTTC
CAISESWVGRRIGQYF
>TRBV28|TRBD2|many|TRBJ2-5
TGTGCCAGCAGCGGAGCGGGAGTTGAGACCCAGTACTTC
CASSGAGVETQYF
>TRBV7-6|TRBD1|.|TRBJ1-1
TGTGCCAGCAGGCTACTAGACAGGGGGCTCACTGAAGCTTTCTTT
CASRLLDRGLTEAFF
>TRBV12-3/TRBV12-4|TRBD2|.|TRBJ2-5
TGTGCCAGCAGTCCCCGCGCGGGAGATACGCAGTACTTC
CASSPRAGDTQYF
>TRBV7-2|.|.|TRBJ1-2
TGTGCCAGGGGGCGCGACTATGGCTACACCTTC
CARGRDYGYTF
>TRBV29-1|.|.|TRBJ1-4
TGCAGCGTTGAAGGTCAACAGAATAATGAAAAACTGTTTTTT
CSVEGQQNNEKLFF
>TRBV20-1|TRBD1|many|TRBJ1-5
TGCAGTGCTAGAGCAGGGGGCCCAAATCAGCCCCAGCATTTT
CSARAGGPNQPQHF
>TRBV7-9|.|.|TRBJ2-7
TGTGCCAGCAGCCCCTCGCAGTCCTACGAGCAGTACTTC
CASSPSQSYEQYF
>TRBV5-1|.|many|TRBJ2-2
TGCGCCAGCAGCTTGGAAGTTGTAGGGTTCACCGGGGAGCTGTTTTTT
CASSLEVVGFTGELFF
>TRBV29-1|TRBD1|.|TRBJ2-7
TGCAGCGCGAGGGACAGGGTGAACTCCTACGAGCAGTACTTC
CSARDRVNSYEQYF
>TRBV12-3/TRBV12-4|TRBD1|many|TRBJ1-1
TGTGCCAGCAGGCCGACAGGGGAGAACACTGAAGCTTTCTTT
CASRPTGENTEAFF
>TRBV11-2|TRBD1|few|TRBJ1-4
TGTGCCAGCAGGGGGACCAGGGGGCGAGGAAAACTGTTTTTT
CASRGTRGRGKLFF
>TRBV2|.|many|TRBJ1-4
TGTGCCAGCAAAGGACTATTGTTGGCAAAACTGTTTTTT
CASKGLLLAKLFF
>TRBV7-2|TRBD2|.|TRBJ2-5
TGTGCCAGCAGCATAGCGGGAGGCTGGGGAGAGACCCAGTACTTC
CASSIAGGWGETQYF
>TRBV20-1|.|few|TRBJ2-5
TGCAGTGAGGGACTCGGGCCGCAGACCCAGTACTTC
CSEGLGPQTQYF
>TRBV13|.|.|TRBJ2-2
TGTGCCAGCAGCTTTCTACTTAACACCGGGGAGCTGTTTTTT
CASSFLLNTGELFF
>TRBV12-3/TRBV12-4|.|many|TRBJ2-2
TGTGCCAGCAGTTTAGGTCAGGACGGGGAGCTGTTTTTT
CASSLGQDGELFF
>TRBV20-1|.|.|TRBJ2-7
TGCAGGGCCCTCGGGAAAACGGAATACGAGCAGTACTTC
CRALGKTEYEQYF